The rows below give T cell receptor beta chains drawn from one sample of a study of T-cell reconstitution after alpha-beta-depleted transplantation in children. TCRdb itself ran the PCR reads through MiXCR, one entry per CDR3 protein. The sample yields 500,000 or so distinct CDR3 sequences, around a third seen once. The specimen comprised PBMCs from the stem cell graft donor, sampled from the stem cell graft. These receptors all stem from a human donor who donated a stem cell graft to a child with aplastic anemia. The CDR3 runs from the conserved cysteine through the conserved F or W. Fields, in order: V gene, D gene, J gene, clone size, CDR3 protein, CDR3 DNA. D genes are given only for firm matches. Clone size is not always given. Where it is, it says once, few, many or a class for expanded clones.

TRBV7-2,.,TRBJ2-2,.,CASSLYSLNTGELFF,TGTGCCAGCAGCTTGTACAGCCTCAACACCGGGGAGCTGTTTTTT
TRBV4-1,.,TRBJ2-5,once,CASSQDSIKETQYF,TGCGCCAGCAGCCAAGATTCCATAAAAGAGACCCAGTACTTC
TRBV7-8,TRBD1,TRBJ1-1,few,CASSPPGGHTEAFF,TGTGCCAGCAGCCCCCCAGGGGGGCACACTGAAGCTTTCTTT
TRBV28,.,TRBJ2-3,few,CASRLARYPSTDTQYF,TGTGCCAGCAGGCTGGCGCGGTACCCTAGCACAGATACGCAGTATTTT
TRBV20-1,.,TRBJ2-2,few,CSAPDSNTGELFF,TGCAGTGCTCCAGACAGCAACACCGGGGAGCTGTTTTTT
TRBV30,TRBD2,TRBJ2-1,once,CAWSLGGGVHNEQFF,TGTGCCTGGAGTTTGGGCGGGGGAGTCCACAATGAGCAGTTCTTC
TRBV29-1,.,TRBJ2-7,many,CSAEAGAYEQYF,TGCAGCGCCGAAGCGGGCGCCTACGAGCAGTACTTC
TRBV19,TRBD1,TRBJ1-5,few,CASSMTGGRRGSNQPQHF,TGTGCCAGTAGTATGACAGGGGGTCGGCGGGGAAGCAATCAGCCCCAGCATTTT
TRBV21-1,.,TRBJ2-7,few,CASSAGTRDNGEQYF,TGTGCCAGCAGCGCCGGGACAAGGGATAACGGCGAGCAGTACTTC
TRBV5-1,TRBD2,TRBJ2-1,.,CASRWTSGTYNEQFF,TGCGCCAGCAGATGGACTAGCGGGACCTACAATGAGCAGTTCTTC
TRBV12-5,.,TRBJ1-1,few,CASGLVLTGQKRINTEAFF,TGTGCTAGTGGTTTGGTACTGACAGGACAAAAAAGAATAAACACTGAAGCTTTCTTT
TRBV5-6,.,TRBJ2-7,.,CASSLYGSNYEQYF,TGTGCCAGCAGCTTGTATGGCAGTAACTACGAGCAGTACTTC
TRBV6-5,TRBD2,TRBJ2-1,.,CASSYSTSGTVSKQFF,TGTGCCAGCAGTTACTCAACTAGCGGGACGGTATCGAAGCAGTTCTTC
TRBV10-2,.,TRBJ2-5,.,CASIDSPAGVEETQYF,TGCGCCAGCATTGATTCCCCTGCAGGGGTGGAAGAGACCCAGTACTTC
TRBV7-3,TRBD1,TRBJ2-3,.,CASSLNGQATDTQYF,TGTGCCAGCAGCTTAAACGGACAGGCTACAGATACGCAGTATTTT
TRBV4-1,.,TRBJ1-1,.,CASSQAGYTEAFF,TGCGCCAGCAGCCAAGCAGGGTACACTGAAGCTTTCTTT
TRBV7-2,.,TRBJ2-3,.,CASSVAGFSDTQYF,TGTGCCAGCAGCGTGGCGGGTTTCTCAGATACGCAGTATTTT
TRBV7-9,TRBD2,TRBJ2-1,.,CASSLGLAGVSYNEQFF,TGTGCCAGCAGCTTGGGACTAGCGGGAGTCTCCTACAATGAGCAGTTCTTC
TRBV29-1,.,TRBJ1-1,few,CSVGTFSAEAFF,TGCAGCGTCGGGACCTTTAGTGCTGAAGCTTTCTTT
TRBV7-9,TRBD1,TRBJ1-5,few,CASSSDRGDNQPQHF,TGTGCCAGCAGCTCGGACAGGGGGGACAATCAGCCCCAGCATTTT
TRBV20-1,.,TRBJ2-1,few,CSAPAEGSSYNEQFF,TGCAGTGCTCCCGCGGAGGGGAGCTCCTACAATGAGCAGTTCTTC
TRBV20-1,TRBD1,TRBJ1-5,.,CSAPYPGTAFNQPQHF,TGCAGTGCCCCATATCCCGGGACAGCTTTCAATCAGCCCCAGCATTTT
TRBV4-3,.,TRBJ1-1,.,CASSQDWASTEAFF,TGCGCCAGCAGCCAAGATTGGGCAAGTACTGAAGCTTTCTTT
TRBV12-3/TRBV12-4,.,TRBJ1-5,.,CASTEEEAGQPQHF,TGTGCCAGCACGGAAGAGGAGGCCGGGCAGCCCCAGCATTTT
TRBV5-4,.,TRBJ2-7,.,CASSSWAGNYEQYF,TGTGCCAGCAGCTCATGGGCGGGGAACTACGAGCAGTACTTC
TRBV20-1,.,TRBJ2-3,.,CSASLQGGPGNTQYF,TGCAGTGCTAGTCTACAGGGAGGTCCGGGGAATACGCAGTATTTT
TRBV29-1,.,TRBJ2-2,.,CSVDRGPGELFF,TGCAGCGTTGATCGTGGCCCCGGGGAGCTGTTTTTT
TRBV15,.,TRBJ2-5,few,CATSDTETQYF,TGTGCCACCAGTGATACAGAGACCCAGTACTTC
TRBV5-1,TRBD2,TRBJ2-7,.,CASSLGLAEKPYEQYF,TGCGCCAGCAGCTTGGGACTAGCAGAAAAACCCTACGAGCAGTACTTC
TRBV20-1,.,TRBJ2-3,.,CSAKLGPTTDTQYF,TGCAGTGCCAAGTTGGGGCCGACCACAGATACGCAGTATTTT
TRBV12-3/TRBV12-4,.,TRBJ2-1,.,CASSLGGPAYNEQFF,TGTGCCAGCAGTTTGGGGGGGCCCGCCTACAATGAGCAGTTCTTC
TRBV27,.,TRBJ2-7,few,CASSLRSPEVYEQYF,TGTGCCAGCAGTTTAAGGTCGCCTGAGGTCTACGAGCAGTACTTC
TRBV6-2/TRBV6-3,.,TRBJ1-2,few,CASSSGDKEIEGYTF,TGTGCCAGCAGTTCCGGGGACAAGGAGATCGAGGGCTACACCTTC
TRBV27,.,TRBJ1-1,.,CASSSSRIMNTEAFF,TGTGCCAGCAGTTCATCCAGGATTATGAACACTGAAGCTTTCTTT
TRBV29-1,.,TRBJ2-5,.,CSVEPPGVRTQYF,TGCAGCGTTGAACCCCCCGGGGTCAGGACCCAGTACTTC
TRBV6-6,.,TRBJ1-1,.,CASSYDTEAFF,TGTGCCAGCAGTTACGACACTGAAGCTTTCTTT
TRBV29-1,.,TRBJ1-2,few,CSVARWDGYTF,TGCAGCGTTGCCCGCTGGGATGGCTACACCTTC
TRBV5-6,TRBD1,TRBJ1-1,.,CASSRNVRRGATEAFF,TGTGCCAGCAGTCGAAATGTGCGCAGGGGGGCCACTGAAGCTTTCTTT
TRBV5-1,.,TRBJ1-1,.,CASSLQGYGTEAFF,TGCGCCAGCAGCTTGCAAGGGTACGGCACTGAAGCTTTCTTT
TRBV30,.,TRBJ2-7,few,CAWSVWGIVDEQYF,TGTGCCTGGAGTGTATGGGGGATTGTGGACGAGCAGTACTTC
TRBV9,.,TRBJ2-2,.,CASSPYQAVNTGELFF,TGTGCCAGCAGCCCGTATCAGGCGGTGAACACCGGGGAGCTGTTTTTT
TRBV30,TRBD2,TRBJ2-1,.,CAWSIGTSGYNEQFF,TGTGCCTGGAGTATTGGGACTAGCGGATACAATGAGCAGTTCTTC
TRBV4-2,.,TRBJ2-7,few,CASSQDHGQLYEQYF,TGTGCCAGCAGCCAAGATCATGGACAGCTCTACGAGCAGTACTTC
TRBV7-9,TRBD1,TRBJ1-1,.,CASSLSLTGLMNTEAFF,TGTGCCAGCAGCTTATCATTGACAGGGCTAATGAACACTGAAGCTTTCTTT
TRBV7-7,.,TRBJ2-2,.,CASSPSPQGTGELFF,TGTGCCAGCAGCCCTTCGCCCCAGGGCACCGGGGAGCTGTTTTTT